This T cell receptor (beta chain) was retrieved from a study of T cells in localized non-small cell lung cancer. Overall study results and limits: Of the top 100 tumor clones, median around 62 were in adjacent lung, 25 to 35 among its top 100.

About this clone: The target antigen is unknown.

Trimming cost V 3 bases and J 0 bases, with 12 bases left between them. Looked up from germline, CDR1 is MDHEN and CDR2 is SYDVKM. The CDR3 consists of 16 residues. Measured with immunoSEQ multiplex PCR; TCRdb has only the in-frame clones, and not every one. The sample records almost 30,000 clones, 88% being singletons. Here the sequenced sample was peripheral blood, taken before any cancer treatment. This TCR came from a female donor over 55 with stage III squamous cell lung carcinoma. This rearrangement joins TRBV28 to TRBJ1-3, with a weak D call TRBD1 (6 bases). The CDR3 bases are TGTGCCAGCAGTTTGGGGGCTCATAGCTCTGGAAACACCATATATTTT. It yields the protein CASSLGAHSSGNTIYF. The complete variable domain, with remaining parts taken from reference TRBV28 and TRBJ1-3, reads DVKVTQSSRYLVKRTGEKVFLECVQDMDHENMFWYRQDPGLGLRLIYFSYDVKMKEKGDIPEGYSVSREKKERFSLILESASTNQTSMYLCASSLGAHSSGNTIYFGEGSWLTVV.